This T cell receptor (beta chain) was retrieved from a study of stem cell transplantation in POMP-related autoinflammatory disease. The study's findings and limits: Fewer unique TRB V-J gene pairings were identified in patients with PRAID.

This CDR3 region has 13 residues. Trimming took 6 bases from V and 5 from J, leaving 11 bases between them. Germline assignment: CDR1 MNHNY and CDR2 SVGAGI (reference sequence). This clone came up a few times. The antigen remains undetermined. Prominent immunodeficiency with autoinflammation defined PRAID. Profiled with immunoSEQ multiplex PCR; TCRdb holds only in-frame clones, not every one. The table has some 26,000 clones, about 81% seen once; the top ten hold around 2.5%. The V and J genes are TRBV6-6 and TRBJ1-5; no clear D. The receptor's source is a human donor with POMP-related autoinflammation and immune dysregulation (PRAID). Sample: CD4+ T cells from PBMCs, taken before stem cell transplantation. The CDR3: CASRDPGDQPQHF. Here the CDR3 DNA reads TGTGCCAGCAGGGACCCCGGGGATCAGCCCCAGCATTTT.